This TCR beta chain was recorded in a study of breast tumors, draining lymph nodes, adjacent tissues. The lymph nodes were axillary draining lymph nodes from breast cancer patients. Note on this clonotype: Its cognate antigen is unknown.

Study outcomes and limitations: Tumor and nontumor repertoires were significantly more similar in luminal-like than in basal-like breast cancer. Tumor repertoires ranked between lymph nodes and nontumor tissue in diversity, with V and J gene preferences. The lymph node origin of tumor T cells was framed as consistent with a hypothesis, not demonstrated.

Germline assignment: CDR1 MGHDK and CDR2 SYGVNS. V lost 4 bases and J 1 base, leaving 16 bases between the germline ends. CDR3 length: 17 amino acids. Using its own MiXCR run on the multiplex PCR reads, TCRdb lists one record per CDR3 protein. Found here are a few hundred thousand distinct CDR3 sequences, less than 45% of them singletons; the top ten hold approximately 3.7%. The chain joins TRBV25-1 to TRBJ1-4; weak D call: TRBD1 (6 bases). The sequence came from a female donor with breast cancer. Some clones in this sample may be carry-over from other donors' samples. The sample consisted of axillary lymph node tissue. This chain's CDR3 is CASSATTGWGTNEKLFF. Here the CDR3 DNA reads TGTGCCAGCAGTGCTACTACAGGGTGGGGAACTAATGAAAAACTGTTTTTT.